The 15 T cell receptor beta chains below all came from one sample that was sequenced in a study of shared clonotypes between healthy human individuals. Some clones are missing from TCRdb's copy, which holds only in-frame ones; the method was immunoSEQ multiplex PCR. Here the sample spans more than 2,000,000 clones, more than 80% being singletons. Sequences were obtained from naive CD4+ T cells sorted from blood. The subset was: CD45RA+ positively selected. All receptors derive from a young man in good health.

V and J are TRBV5-4 and TRBJ1-1; D not resolved. The germline V gene encodes CDR1 SGHNT and CDR2 YYREEE (reference sequence). V dropped 1 base and J dropped 1 base, with 5 bases sitting between them. The CDR3 runs to 13 residues. The CDR3 sequence is CASSLKGNTEAFF. The CDR3, as DNA: TGTGCCAGCAGCTTGAAGGGGAACACTGAAGCTTTCTTT.

This clone has just one count. The CDR3 region is CASSTDRGGYEQYF. The DNA of the CDR3 is TGTGCCAGCAGTACCGACAGGGGCGGGTACGAGCAGTACTTC. V usage is TRBV2 and J usage is TRBJ2-7, with 8 bases fitting TRBD1. Germline values: CDR1 SNHLY, CDR2 FYNNEI. This CDR3 is built from 14 residues. The ends lost 5 bases at V and 4 bases at J; junction bases unmatched: 7.

The chain couples TRBV19 to TRBJ2-7; D is possibly TRBD1 (6 bases). Per the germline V gene, CDR1 is LNHDA and CDR2 is SQIVND (reference sequence). The CDR3 runs to 15 residues. The germline V and J ends were trimmed by 4 bases and 0 bases, with 13 bases remaining between them. CDR3 in amino acids: CASSKSGTPSYEQYF. Here the CDR3 DNA reads TGTGCCAGTAGTAAATCGGGGACACCCTCCTACGAGCAGTACTTC.

The chain carries TRBV28 and TRBJ2-4, with D perhaps matching TRBD2 (5 bases). CDR3 size: 15 residues. CDR1 is MDHEN, CDR2 SYDVKM, per germline. Trimming took 2 bases from V and 9 from J, leaving 17 bases between them. CDR3 bases: TGTGCCAGCAGTTTACGAATATCCGGACGGGGCATTCAGTACTTC. Translation gives CASSLRISGRGIQYF.

The chain carries TRBV19 and TRBJ1-5; D is possibly TRBD1 (6 bases). Germline CDR1 LNHDA, CDR2 SQIVND (reference sequence). There are 14 residues in the CDR3. V lost 5 bases, J lost 4 bases, and 12 bases lay in between. As DNA, the CDR3 is TGTGCCAGTAGTTCACAGGGTAGGAATCAGCCCCAGCATTTT. Its translation: CASSSQGRNQPQHF.

V gene TRBV11-2 combines with J gene TRBJ1-2; D uncertain. Germline V gives CDR1 SGHAT, CDR2 FQNNGV. Between the trimmed V and J ends, which lost 5 bases and 0 bases, there was a span of 16 bases. This CDR3 has 16 residues. CDR3: CASSPGLGTPNYGYTF. The CDR3 nucleotides are TGTGCCAGCAGCCCCGGGCTAGGTACACCTAACTATGGCTACACCTTC.

On this clone itself: Additional DNA sequences in this sample encode the identical CDR3. The V call is TRBV6-6, the J call TRBJ2-7, with TRBD2 matching 11 bases. This CDR3 region has 14 residues. Germline values: CDR1 MNHNY, CDR2 SVGAGI (reference sequence). J lost 7 bases, V lost 4 bases, and 6 bases had no gene match. The CDR3 nucleotides read TGTGCCAGCAGTTTAACTAGCGGGAGTTTAGAGCAGTACTTC. It encodes CASSLTSGSLEQYF.

V and J are TRBV4-3 and TRBJ2-1; 8 bases fit TRBD2. The ends lost 0 bases at V and 10 bases at J; junction bases unmatched: 8. Germline CDR1 reads LGHNA; CDR2 reads YSLEER. This CDR3 is 15 amino acids long. CDR3 coding DNA: TGCGCCAGCAGCCAAGAACGAGCGGGAGTCAACGAGCAGTTCTTC. Its protein is CASSQERAGVNEQFF.

This clone was observed a single time. The chain has TRBV7-2 and TRBJ2-3; no reliable D call. Germline V CDR1 and CDR2: SGHTA, FQGNSA. The V end was cut by 4 bases, the J end by 7 bases, with 15 bases between. The length of the CDR3 is 14 residues. The CDR3 loop reads CASSSVVEMHTQYF. The CDR3 DNA reads as TGTGCCAGCAGCTCCGTTGTGGAGATGCATACGCAGTATTTT.

As for this clone: Distinct nucleotide sequences in the sample also encode this CDR3. This sequence joins TRBV30 and TRBJ2-7, with D uncertain. V lost 0 bases to trimming and J lost 4 bases, with 13 bases between them. In germline, CDR1 is GTSNPN, CDR2 SVGIG (reference sequence). The CDR3 consists of 14 residues. CDR3 residues: CAWSVPGGPYEQYF. DNA of the CDR3: TGTGCCTGGAGTGTACCAGGCGGACCTTACGAGCAGTACTTC.

The V gene is TRBV7-2, the J gene TRBJ2-4; TRBD1 is a possible D gene (5 bases). This CDR3 is built from 13 residues. The V gene lost 1 base and the J gene lost 7 bases, with 8 bases spanning the gap. Germline assignment: CDR1 SGHTA and CDR2 FQGNSA. The CDR3 coding sequence is TGTGCCAGCAGCTTAGGGGGCCCCAACATTCAGTACTTC. Encoded protein: CASSLGGPNIQYF.

The chain recombines TRBV7-9 with TRBJ2-1; D uncertain. The germline V and J ends were trimmed by 5 bases and 7 bases, with 12 bases remaining between them. The CDR3 has 13 residues. The V gene's germline CDR1 is SEHNR and CDR2 FQNEAQ (reference sequence). The CDR3 loop is CASSGPKVNEQFF. CDR3 sequence (DNA): TGTGCCAGCAGCGGTCCCAAAGTGAATGAGCAGTTCTTC.

The rearrangement uses TRBV9 and TRBJ2-3; TRBD2 matches at 7 bases. Germline-derived CDR1 and CDR2 are SGDLS and YYNGEE. J gave up 3 bases and V 0 bases, and 7 bases lay outside the gene matches. The CDR3 totals 16 residues. The DNA of the CDR3 is TGTGCCAGCAGCGTAGGAGGGTCAGCGGGGACAGATACGCAGTATTTT. Translated: CASSVGGSAGTDTQYF.

The genes are TRBV27 and TRBJ1-1, with 7 bases matching TRBD1. The CDR3 contains 15 residues. V lost 7 bases and J lost 5; bases outside the gene matches: 13. Germline loops: CDR1 MNHEY, CDR2 SMNVEV (reference sequence). CDR3 sequence (DNA): TGTGCCAGCATGGGGAAGGGGGCGGGACGTACTGAAGCTTTCTTT. Translation: CASMGKGAGRTEAFF.

Comment on this clone: The same CDR3 arises from other DNA sequences in this sample as well. The rearrangement uses TRBV5-6 and TRBJ2-7; D may be TRBD1 (6 bases). Looked up from germline, CDR1 is SGHDT and CDR2 is YYEEEE. Trimming stripped 2 bases from V and 4 bases from J, with 7 bases between. There are 12 residues in the CDR3. The CDR3 DNA reads as TGTGCCAGCAGCTTCGGACAGTACGAGCAGTACTTC. Translated, it gives CASSFGQYEQYF.